These 26 T cell receptor beta chains were all obtained from the same sample, sequenced in a study of CD8+ T cells in alopecia areata. Documented treatment: oral pan-JAK inhibitor, 5-10 mg twice daily. Sequencing templates came from extracted RNA that was reverse transcribed into cDNA. Profiling relied on immunoSEQ multiplex PCR, and the TCRdb table lists in-frame clones only, not all of them. The sample includes more than 200,000 clones, around three fifths of them seen just once. Here the sequenced sample was CD4+ T cells sorted from blood, taken at week 4, from a patient treated with tofacitinib. These receptors were collected from a human donor with alopecia areata.

The CDR3: CASSYNRANYGYTF. In nucleotides, the CDR3 is TGTGCCAGCAGTTATAACAGGGCAAACTATGGCTACACCTTC. This chain links TRBV6-5 with TRBJ1-2, with TRBD1 as a possible D gene (6 bases). Trimming pared 3 bases from V and 2 bases from J, leaving 10 bases between. The CDR3 sequence is 14 residues long. Germline lookup yields CDR1 MNHEY and CDR2 SVGAGI.

This chain links TRBV5-4 with TRBJ1-6; no definite D call. The CDR3 is 11 residues long. V lost 10 bases, J lost 9 bases, and 11 bases lay in between. CDR1 SGHNT and CDR2 YYREEE come from the germline V gene (reference sequence). The CDR3 bases are TGTGCCGGCACAGTGTTTTCACCCCTCCACTTT. Protein product: CAGTVFSPLHF.

Comments on this clone: One junction end disagrees with the germline gene, perhaps due to a read error. The gene calls are TRBV15 and TRBJ1-5, with D unclear. Germline V gene lookup returns CDR1 LNHNV and CDR2 YYDKDF (reference sequence). This CDR3 spans 13 amino acids. CDR3 residues: CATSGERNQPQHF. CDR3 nucleotide sequence: TGTGCCACCAGCGGAGAACGGAATCAGCCCCAGCATTTT.

The chain employs TRBV15 and TRBJ2-5; D is perhaps TRBD1 (6 bases). Trimming left V 9 bases short and J 5 bases short, with 22 bases between. CDR3 length: 15 residues. Germline V CDR1 and CDR2: LNHNV, YYDKDF (reference sequence). In DNA, the CDR3 is TGTGCCACGAACCAGGGGCAGGGGAAGACGGAGACCCAGTACTTC. Translation: CATNQGQGKTETQYF.

This clone was seen only a few times. The rearrangement joins TRBV6-1 to TRBJ1-1; D might be TRBD1 (6 bases). This CDR3 has 13 residues. The ends were cut back, 5 bases at V and 7 bases at J, with 14 bases in the middle. The germline CDR1 and CDR2 sequences are MNHNS and SASEGT. CDR3 nucleotide sequence: TGTGCCAGCAGTAGAGGACCGGGACATGAAGCTTTCTTT. Translation: CASSRGPGHEAFF.

The chain uses TRBV6-5 and TRBJ2-3; TRBD2 might be the D (6 bases). From germline, CDR1 is MNHEY and CDR2 SVGAGI. The CDR3 runs to 15 residues. V dropped 2 bases and J dropped 5 bases, with 14 bases sitting between them. The CDR3 is CASSYARRVIDTQYF. The CDR3 bases are TGTGCCAGCAGTTACGCTAGGAGGGTAATAGATACGCAGTATTTT.

This clone was counted only a few times. The chain employs TRBV11-3 and TRBJ1-2; 9 bases align to TRBD1. This CDR3 is 19 amino acids long. V shed 2 bases and J 8 bases; nucleotides not matched to a gene: 21. Germline CDR1 SGHNT, CDR2 YENEEA. In DNA, the CDR3 is TGTGCCAGCAGCTTATGGGCCTCCGGGACAGGGAGGACCGGACAGGGCTACACCTTC. Its protein product is CASSLWASGTGRTGQGYTF.

This clone was found a few times. The chain links TRBV4-3 to TRBJ1-2; the D is unclear. From germline, CDR1 is LGHNA and CDR2 YSLEER. The CDR3 spans 15 residues. V was shortened by 0 bases and J by 0 bases, with 8 bases between the two germline ends. The CDR3 sequence: CASSQEYTSNYGYTF. The CDR3 DNA reads as TGCGCCAGCAGCCAAGAATACACTTCTAACTATGGCTACACCTTC.

The chain is built from TRBV30 and TRBJ1-1; tentatively, D is TRBD1 (6 bases). Germline lookup yields CDR1 GTSNPN and CDR2 SVGIG (reference sequence). The CDR3 consists of 14 residues. V was cut by 0 bases and J by 4 bases, with 12 bases left in between. The CDR3: CAWSVGRGSTEAFF. For the CDR3, the DNA is TGTGCCTGGAGTGTAGGTAGGGGGTCCACTGAAGCTTTCTTT.

This chain uses TRBV5-1 with TRBJ2-7; no clear D gene. V gave up 4 bases and J gave up 3 bases, with 8 bases separating them. The germline V gene encodes CDR1 SGHRS and CDR2 YFSETQ. This CDR3 is 12 amino acids long. As DNA, the CDR3 is TGCGCCAGCAGCCAAGATCACTACGAGCAGTACTTC. Translation gives CASSQDHYEQYF.

The chain recombines TRBV7-9 with TRBJ2-5; D ambiguous. The V gene's germline CDR1 is SEHNR and CDR2 FQNEAQ (reference sequence). The CDR3 runs 12 residues. Between the trimmed V and J ends, which lost 3 bases and 5 bases, there was a span of 7 bases. The CDR3 nucleotides are TGTGCCAGCAGCTTCGCGGAGGAGACCCAGTACTTC. It translates to CASSFAEETQYF.

This clone was counted a single time. This sequence joins TRBV9 and TRBJ2-2; D is unclear. Trimming removed 0 bases from V and 5 bases from J, with 5 bases in between. Germline CDR1 SGDLS, CDR2 YYNGEE. The CDR3 covers 13 residues. This CDR3 reads CASSVVWTGELFF. The CDR3 bases are TGTGCCAGCAGCGTAGTTTGGACCGGGGAGCTGTTTTTT.

The rearrangement joins TRBV10-3 to TRBJ2-7, with D unclear. The CDR3 runs 12 residues. V lost 3 bases to trimming and J lost 5 bases, with 8 bases between them. Germline V gives CDR1 ENHRY, CDR2 SYGVKD. The CDR3 spells CAISEEANEQYF. CDR3 DNA: TGTGCCATCAGTGAAGAGGCGAACGAGCAGTACTTC.

This clone was found a few times. This chain connects TRBV19 to TRBJ2-3; D is possibly TRBD2 (7 bases). This CDR3 is built from 14 residues. Germline V gene sequence: CDR1 LNHDA, CDR2 SQIVND (reference sequence). V dropped 6 bases and J dropped 4 bases, with 14 bases sitting between them. CDR3 in amino acids: CASRPGGEADTQYF. CDR3 in DNA: TGTGCCAGTAGGCCGGGGGGCGAGGCAGATACGCAGTATTTT. The whole variable domain, filled in from reference TRBV19 and TRBJ2-3, reads DGGITQSPKYLFRKEGQNVTLSCEQNLNHDAMYWYRQDPGQGLRLIYYSQIVNDFQKGDIAEGYSVSREKKESFPLTVTSAQKNPTAFYLCASRPGGEADTQYFGPGTRLTVL.

The gene calls are TRBV19 and TRBJ1-5; no clear D. The CDR3 loop spans 13 amino acids. The germline CDR1 and CDR2 sequences are LNHDA and SQIVND (reference sequence). Trimming shortened V by 5 bases and J by 3 bases, and 8 bases separated the two germline ends. The CDR3 sequence is CASSQMVNQPQHF. The CDR3 nucleotides are TGTGCCAGTAGTCAGATGGTCAATCAGCCCCAGCATTTT.

V and J are TRBV25-1 and TRBJ1-1; a possible D gene is TRBD1 (5 bases). Trimming took off 5 bases at V and 10 bases at J, with 14 bases between the two ends. Per the germline V gene, CDR1 is MGHDK and CDR2 is SYGVNS. This CDR3 spans 12 amino acids. The CDR3 DNA is TGTGCCAGCAGTCGGCAGGGAGGGATAGCTTTCTTT. Translating gives CASSRQGGIAFF. Drawing the rest from reference TRBV25-1 and TRBJ1-1, the complete variable domain is EADIYQTPRYLVIGTGKKITLECSQTMGHDKMYWYQQDPGMELHLIHYSYGVNSTEKGDLSSESTVSRIRTEHFPLTLESARPSHTSQYLCASSRQGGIAFFGQGTRLTVV.

The chain joins TRBV7-8 to TRBJ2-3, with D unresolved. CDR3 length: 15 residues. Germline CDR1 SGHVS, CDR2 FQNEAQ. V was trimmed by 3 bases and J by 4 bases, leaving 14 bases between them. The CDR3 DNA follows: TGTGCCAGCAGCTTTTTAAACCCCTCGGCAGATACGCAGTATTTT. Encoded protein: CASSFLNPSADTQYF.

This rearrangement joins TRBV5-6 to TRBJ1-2, with 7 positions matching TRBD1. V trimming: 4 bases; J trimming: 2 bases; junction bases outside the gene matches: 8. Germline CDR1 reads SGHDT; CDR2 reads YYEEEE. The CDR3 loop spans 15 amino acids. The CDR3 coding sequence is TGTGCCAGCAGCGATTCGGGACAGCTGAACTATGGCTACACCTTC. Its translation is CASSDSGQLNYGYTF.

The chain employs TRBV4-2 and TRBJ2-3, with D possibly matching TRBD2 (7 bases). The CDR3 spans 16 residues. The germline V gene encodes CDR1 LGHNA and CDR2 YNFKEQ. The V end lost 1 base, the J end lost 10 bases, and 21 bases lay between the germline ends. This CDR3 reads CASSQGRGGGREAQYF. The DNA for the CDR3 is TGTGCCAGCAGCCAAGGGCGCGGGGGCGGGCGTGAGGCGCAGTATTTT.

The chain joins TRBV12-5 to TRBJ2-2; D gene ambiguous. The germline V gene encodes CDR1 LGHNT and CDR2 FRNRAP. This CDR3 is built from 14 residues. V shed 2 bases and J shed 3 bases, with 7 bases lying between them. The DNA of the CDR3 is TGTGCTAGTGGTTTGACTGGATACACCGGGGAGCTGTTTTTT. Amino acids: CASGLTGYTGELFF. Full variable domain (remainder filled in from reference TRBV12-5 and TRBJ2-2): DARVTQTPRHKVTEMGQEVTMRCQPILGHNTVFWYRQTMMQGLELLAYFRNRAPLDDSGMPKDRFSAEMPDATLATLKIQPSEPRDSAVYFCASGLTGYTGELFFGEGSRLTVL.

This chain links TRBV5-6 with TRBJ2-7, with D tentatively TRBD2 (6 bases). Trimming left V 4 bases short and J 1 base short, with 9 bases between. Germline loops: CDR1 SGHDT, CDR2 YYEEEE. The CDR3 is made up of 13 amino acids. In DNA, the CDR3 is TGTGCCAGCAGCAGGAGGGGATCCTACGAGCAGTACTTC. Its protein product is CASSRRGSYEQYF. Variable domain in full (rest from reference TRBV5-6 and TRBJ2-7): DAGVTQSPTHLIKTRGQQVTLRCSPKSGHDTVSWYQQALGQGPQFIFQYYEEEERQRGNFPDRFSGHQFPNYSSELNVNALLLGDSALYLCASSRRGSYEQYFGPGTRLTVT.

This clone is a singleton in its sample. This chain connects TRBV4-3 to TRBJ2-2; TRBD1 is a possible D gene (5 bases). This CDR3 contains 16 residues. Germline V gene lookup returns CDR1 LGHNA and CDR2 YSLEER. Trimming took off 0 bases at V and 3 bases at J, with 11 bases between the two ends. The CDR3 here is CASSQEPRADTGELFF. The DNA for the CDR3 is TGCGCCAGCAGCCAAGAACCCAGGGCGGACACCGGGGAGCTGTTTTTT.

The gene calls are TRBV29-1 and TRBJ2-7, with D possibly being TRBD2 (5 bases). Per the germline V gene, CDR1 is SQVTM and CDR2 is ANQGSEA. The CDR3 sequence is 11 residues long. Trimming pared 6 bases from V and 2 bases from J, leaving 8 bases between. In DNA form, the CDR3 reads TGCAGCGTAACCGGGGCCTACGAGCAGTACTTC. Encoded protein: CSVTGAYEQYF.

The rearrangement uses TRBV11-2 and TRBJ2-5; no definite D call. V lost 3 bases and J 4 bases, leaving 12 bases between the germline ends. This CDR3 spans 14 amino acids. Germline values: CDR1 SGHAT, CDR2 FQNNGV. The CDR3 nucleotides are TGTGCCAGCAGCTTCGCGCGGAGTGGAGAGACCCAGTACTTC. Its translation is CASSFARSGETQYF.

V and J are TRBV4-3 and TRBJ2-1; 12 bases map to TRBD1. V was pared by 3 bases and J by 8 bases, with 5 bases of the junction left unmatched. This CDR3 has 15 residues. Germline V gene data show CDR1 as LGHNA and CDR2 as YSLEER. CDR3 nucleotide sequence: TGCGCCAGCAGCCACGCCGGGACAGGGGGCTATGAGCAGTTCTTC. This codes for CASSHAGTGGYEQFF.

The rearrangement joins TRBV6-5 to TRBJ2-3; 8 bases map to TRBD1. V gave up 7 bases and J gave up 2 bases; unmatched junction bases: 5. The CDR3 contains 14 residues. The germline V gene has CDR1 MNHEY and CDR2 SVGAGI. Here the CDR3 DNA reads TGTGCCAGCAAGGGACAGGTCTCCACAGATACGCAGTATTTT. Encoded protein: CASKGQVSTDTQYF.